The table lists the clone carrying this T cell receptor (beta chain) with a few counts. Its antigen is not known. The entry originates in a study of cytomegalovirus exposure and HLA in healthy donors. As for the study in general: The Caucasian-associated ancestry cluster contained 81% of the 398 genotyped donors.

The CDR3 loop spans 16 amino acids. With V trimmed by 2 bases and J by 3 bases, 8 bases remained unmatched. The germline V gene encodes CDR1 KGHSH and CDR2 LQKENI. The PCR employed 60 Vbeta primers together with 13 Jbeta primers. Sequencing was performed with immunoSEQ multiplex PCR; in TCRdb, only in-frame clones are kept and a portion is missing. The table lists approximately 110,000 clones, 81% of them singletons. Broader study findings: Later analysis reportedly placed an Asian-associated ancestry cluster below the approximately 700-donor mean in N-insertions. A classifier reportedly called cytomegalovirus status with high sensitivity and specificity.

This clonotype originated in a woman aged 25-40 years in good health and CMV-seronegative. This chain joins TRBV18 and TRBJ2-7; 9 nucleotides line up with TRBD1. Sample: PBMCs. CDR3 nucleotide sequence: TGTGCCAGCTCACCAACCCGGACAGGGGTAGGCTACGAGCAGTACTTC. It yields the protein CASSPTRTGVGYEQYF. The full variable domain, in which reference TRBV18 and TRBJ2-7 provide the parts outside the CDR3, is NAGVMQNPRHLVRRRGQEARLRCSPMKGHSHVYWYRQLPEEGLKFMVYLQKENIIDESGMPKERFSAEFPKEGPSILRIQQVVRGDSAAYFCASSPTRTGVGYEQYFGPGTRLTVT.